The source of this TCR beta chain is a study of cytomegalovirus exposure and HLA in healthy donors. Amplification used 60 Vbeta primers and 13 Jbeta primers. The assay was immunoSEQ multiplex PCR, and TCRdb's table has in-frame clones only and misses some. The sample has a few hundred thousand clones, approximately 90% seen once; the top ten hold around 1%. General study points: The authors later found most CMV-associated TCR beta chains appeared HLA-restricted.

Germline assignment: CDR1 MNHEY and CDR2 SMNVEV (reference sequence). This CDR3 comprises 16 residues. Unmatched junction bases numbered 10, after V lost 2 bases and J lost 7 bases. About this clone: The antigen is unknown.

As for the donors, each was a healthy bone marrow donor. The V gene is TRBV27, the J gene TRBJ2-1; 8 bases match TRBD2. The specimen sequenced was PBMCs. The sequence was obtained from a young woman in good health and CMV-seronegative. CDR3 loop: CASSLRKSGSPNEQFF. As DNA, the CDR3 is TGTGCCAGCAGTTTACGAAAAAGCGGGAGCCCGAATGAGCAGTTCTTC.